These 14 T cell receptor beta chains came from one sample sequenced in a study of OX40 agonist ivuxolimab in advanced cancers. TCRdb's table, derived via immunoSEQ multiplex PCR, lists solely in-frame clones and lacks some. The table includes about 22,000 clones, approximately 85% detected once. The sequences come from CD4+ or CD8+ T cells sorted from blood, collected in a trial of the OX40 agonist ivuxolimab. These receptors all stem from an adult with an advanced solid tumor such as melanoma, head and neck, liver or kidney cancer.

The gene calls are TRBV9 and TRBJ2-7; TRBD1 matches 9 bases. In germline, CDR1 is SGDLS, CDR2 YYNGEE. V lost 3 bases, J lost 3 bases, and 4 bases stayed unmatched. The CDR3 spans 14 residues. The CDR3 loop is CASSDRDRDYEQYF. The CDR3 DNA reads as TGTGCCAGCAGCGACCGGGACAGGGACTACGAGCAGTACTTC.

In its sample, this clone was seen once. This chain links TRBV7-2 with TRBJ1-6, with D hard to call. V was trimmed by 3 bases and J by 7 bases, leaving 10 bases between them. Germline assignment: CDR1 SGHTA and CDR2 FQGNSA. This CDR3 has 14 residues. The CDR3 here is CASSFTLGNSPLHF. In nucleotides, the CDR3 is TGTGCCAGCAGCTTCACCCTGGGGAATTCACCCCTCCACTTT.

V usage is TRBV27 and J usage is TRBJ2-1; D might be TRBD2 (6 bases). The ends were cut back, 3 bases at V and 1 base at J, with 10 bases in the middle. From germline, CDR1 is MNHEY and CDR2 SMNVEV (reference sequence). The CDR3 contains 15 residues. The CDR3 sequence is CASSLVSGSYNEQFF. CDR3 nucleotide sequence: TGTGCCAGCAGTTTGGTGAGCGGGTCCTACAATGAGCAGTTCTTC.

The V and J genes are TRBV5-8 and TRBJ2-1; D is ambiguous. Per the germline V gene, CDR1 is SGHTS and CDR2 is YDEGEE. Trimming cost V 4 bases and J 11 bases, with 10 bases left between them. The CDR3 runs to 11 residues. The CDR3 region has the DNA TGTGCCAGCAGCATCACAGTACAGCAGTTCTTC. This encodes CASSITVQQFF. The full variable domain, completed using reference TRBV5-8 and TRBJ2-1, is EAGVTQSPTHLIKTRGQQATLRCSPISGHTSVYWYQQALGLGLQFLLWYDEGEERNRGNFPPRFSGRQFPNYSSELNVNALELEDSALYLCASSITVQQFFGPGTRLTVL.

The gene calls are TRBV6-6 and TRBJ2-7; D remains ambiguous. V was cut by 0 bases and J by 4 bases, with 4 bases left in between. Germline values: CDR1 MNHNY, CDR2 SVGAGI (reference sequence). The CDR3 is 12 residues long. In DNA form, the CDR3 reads TGTGCCAGCAGTTACTCGCGATACGAGCAGTACTTC. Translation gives CASSYSRYEQYF.

The CDR3 sequence: CASSQDSTPLFRVNYGYTF. In nucleotides, the CDR3 is TGCGCCAGCAGCCAAGATAGTACCCCTTTGTTCAGGGTTAACTATGGCTACACCTTC. The rearrangement uses TRBV4-1 and TRBJ1-2; tentative D call: TRBD1 (5 bases). CDR1 MGHRA and CDR2 YSYEKL come from the germline V gene. CDR3 length: 19 residues. Trimming removed 0 bases from V and 1 base from J, with 21 bases in between.

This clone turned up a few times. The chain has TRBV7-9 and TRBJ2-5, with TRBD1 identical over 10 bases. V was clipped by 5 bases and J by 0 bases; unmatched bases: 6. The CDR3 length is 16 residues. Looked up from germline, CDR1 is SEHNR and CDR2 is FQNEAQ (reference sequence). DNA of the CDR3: TGTGCCAGCAGCGCGACAGGGGGCCCTTACCAAGAGACCCAGTACTTC. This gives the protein CASSATGGPYQETQYF.

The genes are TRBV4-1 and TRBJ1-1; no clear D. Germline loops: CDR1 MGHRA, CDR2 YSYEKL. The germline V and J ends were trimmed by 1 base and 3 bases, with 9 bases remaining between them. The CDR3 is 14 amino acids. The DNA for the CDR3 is TGCGCCAGCAGCCAAGCCTGGTCTTACACTGAAGCTTTCTTT. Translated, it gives CASSQAWSYTEAFF.

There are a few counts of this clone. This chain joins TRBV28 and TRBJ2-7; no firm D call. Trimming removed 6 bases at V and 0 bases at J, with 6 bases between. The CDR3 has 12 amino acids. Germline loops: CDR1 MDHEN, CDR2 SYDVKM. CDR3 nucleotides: TGTGCCAGCAGGGATCCCTCCTACGAGCAGTACTTC. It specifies CASRDPSYEQYF.

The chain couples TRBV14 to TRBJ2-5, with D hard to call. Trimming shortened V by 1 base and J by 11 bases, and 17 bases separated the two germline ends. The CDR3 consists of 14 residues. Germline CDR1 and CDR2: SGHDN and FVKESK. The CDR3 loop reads CASSQGVTAWGQYF. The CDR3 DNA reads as TGTGCCAGCAGCCAAGGTGTCACAGCATGGGGTCAGTACTTC.

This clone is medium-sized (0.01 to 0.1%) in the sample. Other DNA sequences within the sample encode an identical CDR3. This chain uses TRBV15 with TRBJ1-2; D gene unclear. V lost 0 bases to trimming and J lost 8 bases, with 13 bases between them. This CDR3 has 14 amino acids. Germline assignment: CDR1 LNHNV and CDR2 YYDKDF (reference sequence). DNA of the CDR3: TGTGCCACCAGCAGAGATGTGGGTTTGTACGGCTACACCTTC. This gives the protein CATSRDVGLYGYTF.

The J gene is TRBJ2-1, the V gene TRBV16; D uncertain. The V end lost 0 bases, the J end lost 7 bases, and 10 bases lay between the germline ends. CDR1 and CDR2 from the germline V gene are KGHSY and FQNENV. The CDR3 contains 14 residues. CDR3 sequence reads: CASSQSGTLNEQFF. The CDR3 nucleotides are TGTGCCAGCAGCCAATCAGGAACACTTAATGAGCAGTTCTTC.

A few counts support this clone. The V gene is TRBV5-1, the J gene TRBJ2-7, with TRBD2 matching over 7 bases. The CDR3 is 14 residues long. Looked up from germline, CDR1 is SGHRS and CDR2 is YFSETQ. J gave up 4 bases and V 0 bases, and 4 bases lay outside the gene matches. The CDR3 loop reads CASSLGQRGYEQYF. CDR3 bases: TGCGCCAGCAGCTTGGGACAGCGGGGTTACGAGCAGTACTTC.

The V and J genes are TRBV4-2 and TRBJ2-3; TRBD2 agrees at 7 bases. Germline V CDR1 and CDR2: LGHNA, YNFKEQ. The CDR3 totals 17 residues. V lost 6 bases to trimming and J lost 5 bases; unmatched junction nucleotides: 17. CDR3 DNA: TGTGCCAGCAGTTCCCGGGGCGGACTAGTCTCCAGAGATACGCAGTATTTT. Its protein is CASSSRGGLVSRDTQYF.